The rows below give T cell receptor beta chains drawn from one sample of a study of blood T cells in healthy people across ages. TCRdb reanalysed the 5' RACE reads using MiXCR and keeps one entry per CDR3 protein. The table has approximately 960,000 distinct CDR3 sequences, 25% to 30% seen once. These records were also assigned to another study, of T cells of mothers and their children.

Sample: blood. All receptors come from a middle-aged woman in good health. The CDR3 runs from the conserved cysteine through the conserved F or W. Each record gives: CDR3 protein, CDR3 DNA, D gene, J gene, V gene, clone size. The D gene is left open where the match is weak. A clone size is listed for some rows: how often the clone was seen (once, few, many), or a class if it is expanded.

CDR3aa: CASSLAVGQGFSELFF; CDR3nt: TGTGCCAGCAGCTTAGCGGTGGGACAGGGTTTCTCAGAACTGTTTTTT; d_gene: TRBD1; j_gene: TRBJ1-4; v_gene: TRBV7-6; abundance: -
CDR3aa: CASSTGQGIAYKQYF; CDR3nt: TGCGCCAGCAGCACGGGACAGGGGATAGCCTACAAGCAGTACTTC; d_gene: TRBD1; j_gene: TRBJ2-7; v_gene: TRBV5-1; abundance: few
CDR3aa: CATSREVRTAAEAFF; CDR3nt: TGTGCCACCAGCAGAGAGGTCAGGACAGCCGCTGAAGCTTTCTTT; d_gene: -; j_gene: TRBJ1-1; v_gene: TRBV15; abundance: few
CDR3aa: CASRPPTNYGYTF; CDR3nt: TGTGCCAGCAGGCCTCCAACTAACTATGGCTACACCTTC; d_gene: -; j_gene: TRBJ1-2; v_gene: TRBV28; abundance: few
CDR3aa: CASRPRTDFTDTQYF; CDR3nt: TGTGCCAGCAGGCCCAGGACCGACTTCACAGATACGCAGTATTTT; d_gene: -; j_gene: TRBJ2-3; v_gene: TRBV7-9; abundance: many
CDR3aa: CASSELQLGGNTEAFF; CDR3nt: TGTGCCAGTAGTGAACTTCAGTTGGGGGGGAACACTGAAGCTTTCTTT; d_gene: -; j_gene: TRBJ1-1; v_gene: TRBV6-1; abundance: -
CDR3aa: CASSLVTGSNQPQHF; CDR3nt: TGTGCCAGCAGTTTAGTGACGGGCAGCAATCAGCCCCAGCATTTT; d_gene: -; j_gene: TRBJ1-5; v_gene: TRBV28; abundance: -
CDR3aa: CASSLKVSNSPLHF; CDR3nt: TGTGCCAGCAGTTTAAAAGTCAGTAATTCACCCCTCCACTTT; d_gene: -; j_gene: TRBJ1-6; v_gene: TRBV28; abundance: once
CDR3aa: CASSLAVGGGETQYF; CDR3nt: TGCGCCAGCAGCTTGGCCGTCGGGGGAGGGGAGACCCAGTACTTC; d_gene: TRBD2; j_gene: TRBJ2-5; v_gene: TRBV5-1; abundance: -
CDR3aa: CSARDPGQNQPQHF; CDR3nt: TGCAGTGCTAGAGATCCGGGACAGAATCAGCCCCAGCATTTT; d_gene: TRBD1; j_gene: TRBJ1-5; v_gene: TRBV20-1; abundance: many
CDR3aa: CASSYAQTSREGYTF; CDR3nt: TGTGCCAGCAGTTACGCGCAAACCTCCCGCGAAGGCTACACCTTC; d_gene: -; j_gene: TRBJ1-2; v_gene: TRBV6-5; abundance: many
CDR3aa: CASSVEGTEKLFF; CDR3nt: TGTGCCAGCAGCGTAGAGGGAACTGAAAAACTGTTTTTT; d_gene: -; j_gene: TRBJ1-4; v_gene: TRBV9; abundance: -
CDR3aa: CASSPVGFGGDEQYF; CDR3nt: TGTGCCAGCAGCCCTGTGGGGTTCGGAGGGGACGAGCAGTACTTC; d_gene: -; j_gene: TRBJ2-7; v_gene: TRBV14; abundance: -
CDR3aa: CASSDRPYEQYF; CDR3nt: TGTGCCAGCAGCGACAGACCCTACGAGCAGTACTTC; d_gene: -; j_gene: TRBJ2-7; v_gene: TRBV28; abundance: many
CDR3aa: CASSSTRGILEDTQYF; CDR3nt: TGCGCCAGCAGCTCGACCAGGGGGATCCTCGAAGATACGCAGTATTTT; d_gene: TRBD1; j_gene: TRBJ2-3; v_gene: TRBV5-1; abundance: few
CDR3aa: CASSYKGQGGYEQYF; CDR3nt: TGTGCCAGCAGTTACAAGGGACAGGGGGGCTACGAGCAGTACTTC; d_gene: TRBD1; j_gene: TRBJ2-7; v_gene: TRBV6-6; abundance: few
CDR3aa: CASSLDPSQETQYF; CDR3nt: TGTGCCAGCAGTTTAGACCCGTCCCAAGAGACCCAGTACTTC; d_gene: -; j_gene: TRBJ2-5; v_gene: TRBV27; abundance: many
CDR3aa: CSAARGRGEQYF; CDR3nt: TGCAGTGCCGCGCGAGGGCGAGGCGAGCAGTACTTC; d_gene: -; j_gene: TRBJ2-7; v_gene: TRBV20-1; abundance: few
CDR3aa: CATSRGGSYKQYF; CDR3nt: TGTGCCACCAGCAGGGGGGGATCTTACAAGCAGTACTTC; d_gene: -; j_gene: TRBJ2-4; v_gene: TRBV15; abundance: -
CDR3aa: CSARGGQGASNEKLFF; CDR3nt: TGCAGTGCTAGAGGCGGGCAGGGGGCTTCTAATGAAAAACTGTTTTTT; d_gene: TRBD1; j_gene: TRBJ1-4; v_gene: TRBV20-1; abundance: -
CDR3aa: CSVHPDMQDPEAFF; CDR3nt: TGCAGCGTCCACCCCGATATGCAAGACCCAGAAGCTTTCTTT; d_gene: -; j_gene: TRBJ1-1; v_gene: TRBV29-1; abundance: many
CDR3aa: CSARDWEPNEQFF; CDR3nt: TGCAGTGCTAGAGATTGGGAACCTAATGAGCAGTTCTTC; d_gene: -; j_gene: TRBJ2-1; v_gene: TRBV20-1; abundance: many
CDR3aa: CASSPTGLAKNIQYF; CDR3nt: TGTGCCAGCAGCCCAACGGGGCTGGCCAAAAACATTCAGTACTTC; d_gene: -; j_gene: TRBJ2-4; v_gene: TRBV28; abundance: many
CDR3aa: CATSDTYPDTQYF; CDR3nt: TGTGCCACCAGTGATACGTACCCAGATACGCAGTATTTT; d_gene: -; j_gene: TRBJ2-3; v_gene: TRBV24-1; abundance: -
CDR3aa: CASSYGQGSVSYEQYF; CDR3nt: TGCGCCAGCAGCTACGGACAGGGGAGTGTCTCCTACGAGCAGTACTTC; d_gene: TRBD1; j_gene: TRBJ2-7; v_gene: TRBV5-1; abundance: few
CDR3aa: CASSPRCPGGVIGTDTQYF; CDR3nt: TGTGCCAGCAGTCCGCGCTGTCCCGGGGGCGTCATAGGCACAGATACGCAGTATTTT; d_gene: -; j_gene: TRBJ2-3; v_gene: TRBV12-3/TRBV12-4; abundance: -
CDR3aa: CASRQAGGARNEQFF; CDR3nt: TGTGCCAGCAGACAAGCGGGGGGGGCCCGCAATGAGCAGTTCTTC; d_gene: TRBD2; j_gene: TRBJ2-1; v_gene: TRBV6-5; abundance: -
CDR3aa: CASSRTEYNEQFF; CDR3nt: TGTGCCAGCAGCCGGACAGAGTACAATGAGCAGTTCTTC; d_gene: -; j_gene: TRBJ2-1; v_gene: TRBV7-9; abundance: many
CDR3aa: CASSQDWTLTYNEQFF; CDR3nt: TGCGCCAGCAGCCAAGATTGGACTCTTACTTACAATGAGCAGTTCTTC; d_gene: -; j_gene: TRBJ2-1; v_gene: TRBV4-1; abundance: few
CDR3aa: CASSLSRASYEQYF; CDR3nt: TGTGCCAGCAGCCTATCACGAGCCTCCTACGAGCAGTACTTC; d_gene: -; j_gene: TRBJ2-7; v_gene: TRBV9; abundance: few
CDR3aa: CSARDGTGRSEQFF; CDR3nt: TGCAGTGCTAGAGATGGGACAGGGCGGTCTGAGCAGTTCTTC; d_gene: TRBD1; j_gene: TRBJ2-1; v_gene: TRBV20-1; abundance: many
CDR3aa: CSITGGFSYEQYF; CDR3nt: TGCAGCATAACAGGGGGGTTCTCTTACGAGCAGTACTTC; d_gene: TRBD1; j_gene: TRBJ2-7; v_gene: TRBV20-1; abundance: -
CDR3aa: CASSVGSSGGQETQYF; CDR3nt: TGTGCCAGCAGCGTAGGTTCTAGCGGGGGCCAAGAGACCCAGTACTTC; d_gene: TRBD2; j_gene: TRBJ2-5; v_gene: TRBV9; abundance: few
CDR3aa: CSVELDGSEAFF; CDR3nt: TGCAGCGTTGAATTGGATGGGAGTGAAGCTTTCTTT; d_gene: -; j_gene: TRBJ1-1; v_gene: TRBV29-1; abundance: -
CDR3aa: CSVERGDSYNEQFF; CDR3nt: TGCAGCGTTGAGAGGGGAGATTCCTACAATGAGCAGTTCTTC; d_gene: -; j_gene: TRBJ2-1; v_gene: TRBV29-1; abundance: many
CDR3aa: CASSQDGRTRGNEKLFF; CDR3nt: TGCGCCAGCAGCCAAGACGGCAGGACGAGGGGTAATGAAAAACTGTTTTTT; d_gene: -; j_gene: TRBJ1-4; v_gene: TRBV4-1; abundance: many